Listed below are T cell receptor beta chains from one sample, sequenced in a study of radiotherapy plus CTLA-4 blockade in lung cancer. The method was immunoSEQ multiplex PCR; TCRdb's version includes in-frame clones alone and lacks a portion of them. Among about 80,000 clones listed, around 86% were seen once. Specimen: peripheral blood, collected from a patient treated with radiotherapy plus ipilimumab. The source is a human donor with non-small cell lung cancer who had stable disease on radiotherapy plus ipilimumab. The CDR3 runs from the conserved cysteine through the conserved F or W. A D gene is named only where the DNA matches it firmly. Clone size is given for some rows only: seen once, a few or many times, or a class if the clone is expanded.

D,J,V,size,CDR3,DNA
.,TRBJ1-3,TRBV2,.,CASSGFISGNTIYF,TGTGCCAGCAGTGGATTCATCTCTGGAAACACCATATATTTT
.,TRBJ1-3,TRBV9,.,CASSSTEGHGNTIYF,TGTGCCAGCAGCTCGACGGAGGGGCACGGAAACACCATATATTTT
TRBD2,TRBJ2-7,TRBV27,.,CASSYKGSGTSGYAYEQYF,TGTGCCAGCAGTTATAAGGGCTCCGGGACTAGCGGGTATGCCTACGAGCAGTACTTC
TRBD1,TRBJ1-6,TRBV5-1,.,CASSVGSDRGNSPLHF,TGCGCCAGCAGCGTAGGCTCGGACAGGGGGAACTCACCCCTCCACTTT
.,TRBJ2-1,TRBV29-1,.,CSVALVLGSYNEQFF,TGCAGCGTTGCACTGGTGTTGGGCTCCTACAATGAGCAGTTCTTC
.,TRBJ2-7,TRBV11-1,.,CASSFYREYRSSEQYF,TGTGCCAGCAGCTTTTACAGGGAGTATAGGTCGTCCGAGCAGTACTTC
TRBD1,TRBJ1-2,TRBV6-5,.,CATRLGTGGPYGYTF,TGTGCCACCCGATTAGGGACAGGGGGCCCCTATGGCTACACCTTC
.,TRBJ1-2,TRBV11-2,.,CASSLDRGREDGYTF,TGTGCCAGCAGCTTAGATAGGGGCCGGGAAGATGGCTACACCTTC
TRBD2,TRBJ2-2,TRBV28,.,CASMGGGLAGGISGELFF,TGTGCCAGCATGGGAGGGGGACTAGCGGGAGGGATCTCCGGGGAGCTGTTTTTT
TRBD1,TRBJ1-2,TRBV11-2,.,CASSPQGGTGAYGYTF,TGTGCCAGCAGCCCTCAAGGCGGGACAGGGGCCTATGGCTACACCTTC
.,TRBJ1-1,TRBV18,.,CASSPTVDSEAFF,TGTGCCAGCTCACCAACCGTAGACAGCGAAGCTTTCTTT
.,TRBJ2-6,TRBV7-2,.,CASSSGATGANVLTF,TGTGCCAGCAGCTCGGGGGCGACTGGGGCCAACGTCCTGACTTTC
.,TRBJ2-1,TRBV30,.,CAWLRGGVDEQFF,TGTGCCTGGCTACGCGGAGGGGTGGATGAGCAGTTCTTC
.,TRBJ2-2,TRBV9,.,CASSVVTAGTGELFF,TGTGCCAGCAGCGTAGTAACAGCTGGGACCGGGGAGCTGTTTTTT
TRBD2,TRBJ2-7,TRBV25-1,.,CASSLAGALDEQYF,TGTGCCAGCAGTCTAGCGGGAGCTCTAGACGAGCAGTACTTC
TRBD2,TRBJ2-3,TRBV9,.,CASSRGLAGLKDTQYF,TGTGCCAGCAGCCGGGGACTAGCGGGCCTGAAAGATACGCAGTATTTT
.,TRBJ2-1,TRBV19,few,CASKDYNEQFF,TGTGCCAGTAAGGATTACAATGAGCAGTTCTTC
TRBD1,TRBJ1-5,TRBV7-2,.,CASSKDRGNQPQHF,TGTGCCAGCAGCAAGGACAGGGGGAATCAGCCCCAGCATTTT
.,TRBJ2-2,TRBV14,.,CASRLQGSGELFF,TGTGCCAGCAGGTTACAGGGAAGTGGGGAGCTGTTTTTT
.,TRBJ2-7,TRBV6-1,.,CASSEGGGRGEQYF,TGTGCCAGCAGTGAAGGTGGGGGGCGAGGTGAGCAGTACTTC
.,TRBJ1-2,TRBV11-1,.,CASSSNPYTSGYTF,TGTGCCAGCAGCTCCAACCCCTACACCAGCGGCTACACCTTC
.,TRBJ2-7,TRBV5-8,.,CASSLGTRSSYEQYF,TGTGCCAGCAGCTTGGGAACTAGAAGCTCCTACGAGCAGTACTTC
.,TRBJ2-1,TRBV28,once,CATGTILPHEQFF,TGTGCCACCGGGACAATTCTTCCCCATGAGCAGTTCTTC
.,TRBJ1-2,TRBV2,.,CASSAGSNYGYTF,TGTGCCAGCAGCGCAGGGTCTAACTATGGCTACACCTTC
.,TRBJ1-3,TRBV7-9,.,CASSSVSGNTIYF,TGTGCCAGCAGCTCCGTAAGCGGAAACACCATATATTTT
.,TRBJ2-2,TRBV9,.,CASSVDITGELFF,TGTGCCAGCAGCGTAGACATAACCGGGGAGCTGTTTTTT
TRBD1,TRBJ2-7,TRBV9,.,CASSVGDRTYEQYF,TGTGCCAGCAGCGTAGGGGACAGAACCTACGAGCAGTACTTC
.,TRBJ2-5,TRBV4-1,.,CASSPAGQETQYF,TGCGCCAGCAGCCCGGCGGGTCAAGAGACCCAGTACTTC
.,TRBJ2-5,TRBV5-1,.,CASSLGGQSGETQYF,TGCGCCAGCAGCTTGGGGGGCCAATCAGGGGAGACCCAGTACTTC
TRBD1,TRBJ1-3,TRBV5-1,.,CASSLVGDRGTGNTIYF,TGCGCCAGCAGCTTGGTCGGGGACAGGGGTACTGGAAACACCATATATTTT
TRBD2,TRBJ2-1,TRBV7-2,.,CASSRRLAGGGFQNEQFF,TGTGCCAGCAGCCGCAGACTAGCGGGGGGGGGTTTTCAAAATGAGCAGTTCTTC
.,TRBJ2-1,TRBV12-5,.,CASGFDPGRGGNEQFF,TGTGCTAGTGGTTTTGATCCAGGCAGGGGGGGTAATGAGCAGTTCTTC
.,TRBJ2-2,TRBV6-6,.,CASSYEGVSGELFF,TGTGCCAGCAGTTACGAAGGGGTATCCGGGGAGCTGTTTTTT
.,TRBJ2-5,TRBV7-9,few,CASSFSGGETQYF,TGTGCCAGCAGCTTTTCCGGGGGAGAGACCCAGTACTTC
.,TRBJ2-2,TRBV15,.,CATSSGIGTTGELFF,TGTGCCACCAGCTCCGGAATCGGCACGACCGGGGAGCTGTTTTTT
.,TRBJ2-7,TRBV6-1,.,CASRSYEQYF,TGTGCCAGTCGTTCCTACGAGCAGTACTTC
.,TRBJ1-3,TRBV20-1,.,CSAKTGNTIYF,TGCAGTGCTAAAACCGGGAACACCATATATTTT
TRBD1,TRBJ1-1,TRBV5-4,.,CASSLGTGPNTEAFF,TGTGCCAGCAGCTTAGGGACAGGGCCGAACACTGAAGCTTTCTTT
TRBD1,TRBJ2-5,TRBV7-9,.,CASSLGDRDQETQYF,TGTGCCAGCAGCTTAGGGGACAGGGACCAAGAGACCCAGTACTTC
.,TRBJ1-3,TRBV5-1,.,CASSLGQGAGNTIYF,TGCGCCAGCAGTTTGGGCCAGGGTGCTGGAAACACCATATATTTT
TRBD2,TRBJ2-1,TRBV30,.,CASEREGLNEQFF,TGTGCCAGTGAGCGGGAGGGCTTGAATGAGCAGTTCTTC
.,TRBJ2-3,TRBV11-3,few,CASSLGRGTGRGTDTQYF,TGTGCCAGCAGCTTAGGAAGGGGAACGGGCAGAGGCACAGATACGCAGTATTTT
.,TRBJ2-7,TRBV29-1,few,CSVEGQGGYEQYF,TGCAGCGTTGAGGGGCAGGGCGGCTACGAGCAGTACTTC
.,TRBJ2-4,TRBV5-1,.,CASSWGTLTKNIQYF,TGCGCCAGCAGCTGGGGGACGTTAACCAAAAACATTCAGTACTTC
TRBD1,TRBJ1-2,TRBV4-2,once,CASSQEGQGNYGYTF,TGTGCCAGCAGCCAGGAAGGACAGGGGAACTATGGCTACACCTTC
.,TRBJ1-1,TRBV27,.,CASSLFPDRSYTEAFF,TGTGCCAGCAGTTTATTCCCCGACAGGTCTTACACTGAAGCTTTCTTT
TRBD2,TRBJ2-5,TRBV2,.,CASSEPLAGVTQYF,TGTGCCAGCAGTGAGCCCTTAGCGGGGGTTACCCAGTACTTC
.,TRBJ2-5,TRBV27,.,CASSGGKTQYF,TGTGCCAGCAGTGGCGGCAAGACCCAGTACTTC
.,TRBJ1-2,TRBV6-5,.,CASSPGRHGYTF,TGTGCCAGCAGTCCGGGACGCCATGGCTACACCTTC
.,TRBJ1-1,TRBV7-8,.,CASSLRWLNTEAFF,TGTGCCAGCAGCTTACGATGGTTGAACACTGAAGCTTTCTTT
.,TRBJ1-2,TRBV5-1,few,CASRGVSLVGYTF,TGCGCCAGCAGAGGAGTCTCGCTAGTGGGCTACACCTTC
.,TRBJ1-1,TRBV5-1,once,CASSLATVLNTEAFF,TGCGCCAGCAGCTTGGCCACGGTCTTAAACACTGAAGCTTTCTTT